This T cell receptor beta chain was recovered during a study of blood T cell repertoires in COVID-19 (dated by TCRdb to 2018 to 2020). Background on the whole study: Samples from collaborators originated in the United States, Italy and Spain and spanned both the acute and convalescent phases of COVID-19. The prospective study material was composed of cDNA or gDNA derived from T cells, B-cell-depleted T cells, or PBMCs. The sample metadata nearly always contained a de-identified subject ID, COVID-19 status, age in years and sex. Subjects who had been exposed to COVID-19, were actively infected with it, or had recovered from it provided the deeply sampled blood TCRbeta repertoires that made up the dataset. The repertoires were released in a freely available public database intended as a resource for research on the immune response to SARS-CoV-2. Where available, HLA class I and class II types were obtained from metadata supplied by the sample provider rather than from assay-based typing. Samples were obtained from the ongoing ImmuneRACE study (first 160 participants) and from some 1,200 subjects provided by 6 global collaborators. Overall results and qualifications from the work: The quantity of clinical and demographic metadata differed by source and by participant and was supplied without curation.

The collaborating institutions used their own protocols to collect whole blood in K2EDTA tubes. For TCRbeta analysis, collaborators shipped samples in one of three forms: frozen whole blood, isolated PBMCs, or DNA extracted from either of those sample types. TCRbeta CDR3 regions were amplified from genomic DNA by means of the immunoSEQ Assay, a bias-controlled multiplex PCR. As for the original processing: Within the assay, amplification of reference gene primers was used to estimate how many nucleated cells each sample contained. To quantify the absolute abundance of each unique TCRbeta CDR3 rearrangement, sequence reads were collapsed and filtered. For each sample, productive Simpson clonality was calculated as the square root of Simpson's diversity index over productive rearrangements. TCRdb carries this immuneACCESS record with in-frame sequences only. Its versions omit some clonotypes, under half of them owing to an unresolved V gene in the studies checked, with the rest unexplained. The V and J calls and the clone size are those of that table, but D and trimming were determined from the DNA. Within this sample are 95,000 to 150,000 clones, with 79% of them counted one time only. The ten largest clones take up 3.5% to 4.5% of the sample.

Of note for this clone: The clone's antigen remains unknown. Per-base quality was not reported, and no clone a single base away is much larger than it.

V drops 1 base and J drops 8 bases, leaving 17 bases in between. CDR1 and CDR2 were assigned from the germline V gene (reference sequence) as LNHNV and YYDKDF. Inclusive of the bounding cysteine and phenylalanine, the CDR3 is 16 residues long. Only the CDR3 portion is preserved as DNA: 48 bases, with reading frame beginning at the first base. Recombination linked TRBV15 to TRBJ1-4, with TRBD1 as a weak D call on 6 bases. Material for sequencing was peripheral blood. The origin of this receptor is a woman older than 75 with acute or convalescent COVID-19. The CDR3 region reads CATSRGGAEQGEKLFF. The DNA is TGTGCCACCAGCAGAGGTGGGGCGGAACAGGGAGAAAAACTGTTTTTT.